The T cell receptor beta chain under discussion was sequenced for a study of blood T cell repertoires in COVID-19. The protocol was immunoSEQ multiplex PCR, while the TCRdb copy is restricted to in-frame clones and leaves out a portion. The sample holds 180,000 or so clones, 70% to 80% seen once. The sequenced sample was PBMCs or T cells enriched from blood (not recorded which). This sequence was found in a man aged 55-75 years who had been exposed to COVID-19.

The CDR3 loop is CASSQVPPTGLSTDTQYF. Written as DNA, the CDR3 is TGCGCCAGCAGCCAAGTACCGCCGACAGGGCTTAGCACAGATACGCAGTATTTT. This rearrangement joins TRBV4-1 to TRBJ2-3; 7 bases map to TRBD1. V shed 1 base, J shed 0 bases, and the junction held 10 bases outside the gene matches. CDR3 length equals 18 residues. Germline lookup yields CDR1 MGHRA and CDR2 YSYEKL.